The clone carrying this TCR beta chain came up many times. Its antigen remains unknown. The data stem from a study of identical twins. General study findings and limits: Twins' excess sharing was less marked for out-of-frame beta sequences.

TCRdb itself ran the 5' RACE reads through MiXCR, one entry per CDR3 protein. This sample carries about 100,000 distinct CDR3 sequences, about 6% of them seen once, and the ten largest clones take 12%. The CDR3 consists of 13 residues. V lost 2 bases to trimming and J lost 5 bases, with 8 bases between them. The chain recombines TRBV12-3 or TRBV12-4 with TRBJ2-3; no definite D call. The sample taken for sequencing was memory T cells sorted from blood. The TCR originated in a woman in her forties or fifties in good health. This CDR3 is CASSLFGGDTQYF. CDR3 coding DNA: TGTGCCAGCAGTTTATTTGGCGGAGATACGCAGTATTTT.